This T cell receptor beta chain comes out of a study of spatial heterogeneity in lung cancer. The study's findings and limits: Within tumors, counts of expanded alpha and beta TCRs tracked tumor mutation counts. Estimated coverage of tumor T cells was around 7% for alpha and 11% to 15% for beta chains.

This clonotype came up many times. Its cognate antigen is unknown. Time point specified: sample taken at primary tumor resection. The germline V gene has CDR1 LGHNA and CDR2 YNFKEQ. V was clipped by 5 bases and J by 4 bases, with 20 bases between them. The CDR3 is 16 amino acids. Each CDR3 protein gets one entry after TCRdb re-called the 5' RACE reads with MiXCR. The table lists fewer than 3,500 distinct CDR3 sequences, about 6.3% of them singletons. The source of this sequence is a male donor with early-stage non-small cell lung cancer. This chain connects TRBV4-2 to TRBJ2-5; no clear D. This sample comprised lung tumor tissue, obtained at surgery. Here the CDR3 DNA reads TGTGCCAGCAGCAAAAACCCCAATGCACCTGGAGAGACCCAGTACTTC. Amino acid sequence: CASSKNPNAPGETQYF.